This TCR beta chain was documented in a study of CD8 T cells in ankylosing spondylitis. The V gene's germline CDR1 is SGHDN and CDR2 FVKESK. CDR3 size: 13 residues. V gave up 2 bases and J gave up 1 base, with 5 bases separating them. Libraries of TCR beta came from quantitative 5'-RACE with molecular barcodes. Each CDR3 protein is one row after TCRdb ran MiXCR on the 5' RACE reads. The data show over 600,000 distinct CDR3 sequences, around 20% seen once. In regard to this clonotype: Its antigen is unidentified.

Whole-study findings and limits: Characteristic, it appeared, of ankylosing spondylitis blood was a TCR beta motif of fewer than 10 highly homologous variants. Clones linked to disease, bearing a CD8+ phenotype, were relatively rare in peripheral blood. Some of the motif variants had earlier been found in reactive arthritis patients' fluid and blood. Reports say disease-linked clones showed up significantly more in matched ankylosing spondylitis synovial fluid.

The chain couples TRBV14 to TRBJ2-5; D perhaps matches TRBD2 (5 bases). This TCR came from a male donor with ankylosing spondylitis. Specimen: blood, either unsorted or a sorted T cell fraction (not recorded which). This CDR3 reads CASSQLAQETQYF. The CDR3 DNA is TGTGCCAGCAGCCAACTAGCCCAAGAGACCCAGTACTTC.